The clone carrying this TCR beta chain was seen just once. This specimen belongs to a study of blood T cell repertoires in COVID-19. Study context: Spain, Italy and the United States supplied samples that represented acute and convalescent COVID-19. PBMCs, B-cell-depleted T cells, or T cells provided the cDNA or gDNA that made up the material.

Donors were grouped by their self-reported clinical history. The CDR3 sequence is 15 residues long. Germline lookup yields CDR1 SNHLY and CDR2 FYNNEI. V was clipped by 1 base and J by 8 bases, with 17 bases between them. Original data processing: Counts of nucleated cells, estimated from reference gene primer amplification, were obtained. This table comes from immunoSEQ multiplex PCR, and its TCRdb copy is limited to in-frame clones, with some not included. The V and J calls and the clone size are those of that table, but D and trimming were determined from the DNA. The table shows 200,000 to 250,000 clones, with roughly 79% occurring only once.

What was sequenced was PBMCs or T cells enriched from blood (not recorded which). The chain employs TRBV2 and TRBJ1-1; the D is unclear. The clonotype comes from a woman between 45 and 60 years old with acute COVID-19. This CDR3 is CASSEGLLSTDEAFF. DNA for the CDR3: TGTGCCAGCAGTGAAGGTCTTTTATCAACAGACGAAGCTTTCTTT.